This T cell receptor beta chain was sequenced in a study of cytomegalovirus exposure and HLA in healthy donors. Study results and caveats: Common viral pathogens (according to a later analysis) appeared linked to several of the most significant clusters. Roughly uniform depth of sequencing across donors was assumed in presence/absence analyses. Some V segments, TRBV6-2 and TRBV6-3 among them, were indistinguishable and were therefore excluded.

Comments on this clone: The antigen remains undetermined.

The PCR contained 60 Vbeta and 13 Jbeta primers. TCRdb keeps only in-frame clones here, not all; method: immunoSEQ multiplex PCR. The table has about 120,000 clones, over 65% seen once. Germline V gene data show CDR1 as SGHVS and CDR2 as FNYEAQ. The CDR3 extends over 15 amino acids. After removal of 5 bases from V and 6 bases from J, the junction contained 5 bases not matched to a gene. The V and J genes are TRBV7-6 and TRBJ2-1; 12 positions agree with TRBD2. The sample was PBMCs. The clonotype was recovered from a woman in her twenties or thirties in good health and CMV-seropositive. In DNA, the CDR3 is TGTGCCAGCAGCCCGCGGACTAGCGGGGCCAATGAGCAGTTCTTC. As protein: CASSPRTSGANEQFF. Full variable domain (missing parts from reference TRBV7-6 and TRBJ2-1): GAGVSQSPRYKVTKRGQDVALRCDPISGHVSLYWYRQALGQGPEFLTYFNYEAQQDKSGLPNDRFSAERPEGSISTLTIQRTEQRDSAMYRCASSPRTSGANEQFFGPGTRLTVL.